This T cell receptor (beta chain) derives from a study of shared clonotypes between healthy human individuals (dated by TCRdb to about 2020). Regarding the study in general: The cohort comprised a couple of women and a few men aged 18 to 49 years. For each donor, CD4 naive and CD4 memory were each run on three plates, CD8 naive on two plates, and CD8 memory on one plate. To estimate repertoire size and how much clonotypes are shared between individuals, the study performed deep sequencing of blood TCR repertoires from five healthy adults. Libraries were prepared and TCR repertoires were sequenced by different laboratories using diverse techniques, in order to increase sequencing depth and limit assay-specific biases. Each donor's leukapheresis produced roughly between roughly 0.94 and 9.5 billion PBMCs. The paper as a whole reports these results and caveats: The genetic and exposure-history diversity represented was limited by the small number of donors. Clonotypes shared by all four sorted-subset donors showed higher generation probabilities than non-shared clonotypes. Sampling was restricted to blood, and TCR repertoires in tissues likely differ from the TCR repertoires found in blood. Sharing across a few donors was observed for roughly 5.4% of naive CD4, under 4% of naive CD8, 2% to 2.5% of memory CD4, and about 0.39% of memory CD8 clonotypes. Naive subsets generally had larger estimated clonotype richness than memory subsets. Based on pairwise subsampling, the degree of clonotype sharing among donors was expected to be affected by sequencing depth. Incomplete sequencing was indicated by rarefaction of sorted-subset datasets, despite the large sequencing depth.

Using the deep immunoSEQ assay, TCR CDR3 regions were amplified from genomic DNA by multiplex PCR. For each cell subset, the extracted genomic DNA was distributed evenly across all wells of several immunoSEQ 96-well plates, and each plate served as one replicate. For sorted subsets, each replicate PCR was loaded with roughly 190 ng genomic DNA, equivalent to 25,000 to 35,000 T cell genomes. Purified libraries were measured with a Qubit 3.0 fluorometer, size-checked on a Bioanalyzer 2100, and measured again with the KAPA Library Quantification kit. Each immunoSEQ 96-well plate was sequenced on its own single-read 150-cycle Illumina NextSeq 550 flow cell. The study's own analysis went as follows. Because the immunoSEQ output included only junctional sequences and no quality scores, the filtering could not be the same as the filtering used for full-length reads. To assign V/J genes and CDR3, sequences were annotated against IMGT germline references using PyIR, a Python wrapper for IgBLAST v1.9. Reads with weak V/J assignments (E-value above 1e-6), missing CDR3, stop codons, out-of-frame junctions, or ambiguous translated residues were removed. V3J clonotypes were defined as sequences sharing the same inferred V gene, J gene, and CDR3 amino acid sequence. The percentage overlap between two repertoires was calculated by dividing the number of shared unique clonotypes by the size of the smaller repertoire. Richness of each repertoire was evaluated using RTK rarefaction, the Chao1 estimator, and Recon v2.1 estimates of unobserved clonotypes. OLGA was used to compute generation probabilities for all TCRbeta clonotypes that the gDNA method yielded from a handful of donors. TCRdb took over this immuneACCESS table, retaining in-frame rearrangements with V and J assigned. Such tables are incomplete; in checked studies, under half of the missing clones stem from an unresolved V gene, and the remainder is unexplained. The D gene and trimming were derived from the DNA, and the V and J assignments and clone size from that table. The sample contains 2 million to 2.5 million clones, more than 85% of them found a single time. About 0.39% of the sample is held by the ten biggest clonotypes.

Comment on this clone: The specificity of this receptor is unknown. No much larger clone exists at a distance of one base, and base qualities are not known.

The donors were healthy, HIV-negative adults who had no recently reported acute infections or vaccinations. Only Caucasian adults living in Nashville, Tennessee, USA were represented among the donors. Magnetic negative selection was used to enrich CD4+ T cells, after which naive cells were positively selected on CD45RA and the negative fraction became the memory subset. After blood collection by leukapheresis, PBMCs were isolated using Ficoll-Histopaque density gradient centrifugation and then cryopreserved in the vapor phase of liquid nitrogen. Analytical flow cytometry was used to check the purity and quantity of every magnetically sorted T cell population. From each sorted fraction, genomic DNA was isolated and quantified by UV absorbance on a Nanodrop 2000c. After removal of 5 bases from V and 5 bases from J, the junction retains 5 bases not matched to a gene. There are 14 amino acids in the CDR3, from cysteine to phenylalanine inclusive. CDR3 DNA is the only sequence kept; it has 42 bases, read in frame from the first base. Per the germline V gene, SNHLY is the CDR1 and FYNNEI is the CDR2.

The sequenced sample was naive CD4+ T cells from PBMCs. Read against the paper, the sample's cell subset or site label means: CD45RA+ positively selected. Recombination connected TRBV2 to TRBJ1-5; TRBD1 fits 8 bases in the junction. The receptor was isolated from a man aged 18-30 years in good health. Some clones in this sample may be carry-over from other donors' samples. The DNA sequence is as follows: TGTGCCAGCAGTAGGCAGGGGGCCGATCAGCCCCAGCATTTT. Its protein product is CASSRQGADQPQHF.